This is a list of T cell receptor beta chains from one sample in a study of control samples from healthy donors and cancer patients. Libraries were prepared by immunoSEQ multiplex PCR; TCRdb keeps only in-frame clonotypes and omits some of them. Counted here are 65,000 to 80,000 clones, under 90% occurring once; the ten biggest clones make up 9.5%. The source material was PBMCs. The receptors were gathered from a woman aged 45-60 years with colorectal cancer. CDR3s include the opening cysteine and the closing phenylalanine or tryptophan. Fields, in order: CDR3 length, V gene, D gene, J gene, clone size, CDR3 DNA, CDR3 protein. A D gene is named only where the DNA matches it firmly. Size is stated for part of the rows, as once, few or many counts, or as a class when the clone is expanded.

CDR3 length: 13; V gene: TRBV2; D gene: NA; J gene: TRBJ1-4; clone size: NA; CDR3 DNA: TGTGCCAGCAGGACCACCGGGACCGTCGAACTGTTTTTT; CDR3 protein: CASRTTGTVELFF
CDR3 length: 13; V gene: TRBV24-1; D gene: NA; J gene: TRBJ1-2; clone size: NA; CDR3 DNA: TGTGCCACCAGTGGGGGGTCTGACTATGGCTACACCTTC; CDR3 protein: CATSGGSDYGYTF
CDR3 length: 14; V gene: TRBV11-1; D gene: NA; J gene: TRBJ2-5; clone size: NA; CDR3 DNA: TGTGCCAGCACCCCGCGGCCTTCGAAAGAGACCCAGTACTTC; CDR3 protein: CASTPRPSKETQYF
CDR3 length: 13; V gene: TRBV28; D gene: NA; J gene: TRBJ1-6; clone size: NA; CDR3 DNA: TGTGCCAGCATGACAGAAAATAATTCACCCCTCCACTTT; CDR3 protein: CASMTENNSPLHF
CDR3 length: 16; V gene: TRBV19; D gene: TRBD2; J gene: TRBJ2-2; clone size: few; CDR3 DNA: TGTGCCAGTAGTACCTTGACTAGCGGGGGGACCGGGGAGCTGTTTTTT; CDR3 protein: CASSTLTSGGTGELFF
CDR3 length: 16; V gene: TRBV6-5; D gene: NA; J gene: TRBJ1-1; clone size: NA; CDR3 DNA: TGTGCCAGCAGTTACTCGCCAGGGGCGCGTAACACTGAAGCTTTCTTT; CDR3 protein: CASSYSPGARNTEAFF
CDR3 length: 15; V gene: TRBV30; D gene: NA; J gene: TRBJ2-4; clone size: once; CDR3 DNA: TGTGCCTGGAGTGTTCGACCGCAAGCCAAAAACATTCAGTACTTC; CDR3 protein: CAWSVRPQAKNIQYF
CDR3 length: 16; V gene: TRBV5-8; D gene: NA; J gene: TRBJ2-4; clone size: NA; CDR3 DNA: TGTGCCAGCAGCTTGTATACAGGCCTAGCCAAAAACATTCAGTACTTC; CDR3 protein: CASSLYTGLAKNIQYF
CDR3 length: 12; V gene: TRBV27; D gene: TRBD1; J gene: TRBJ1-6; clone size: NA; CDR3 DNA: TGTGCCAGCAGTTTGACAGGGGGACCCCTCCACTTT; CDR3 protein: CASSLTGGPLHF
CDR3 length: 15; V gene: TRBV6-5; D gene: TRBD1; J gene: TRBJ1-1; clone size: NA; CDR3 DNA: TGTGCCAGCAGACCGGGACAGGGGGCTTGGACTGAAGCTTTCTTT; CDR3 protein: CASRPGQGAWTEAFF
CDR3 length: 14; V gene: TRBV7-2; D gene: TRBD2; J gene: TRBJ2-3; clone size: NA; CDR3 DNA: TGTGCCAGCAGCTTAGCGGGGGGGACAGATACGCAGTATTTT; CDR3 protein: CASSLAGGTDTQYF
CDR3 length: 15; V gene: TRBV7-2; D gene: NA; J gene: TRBJ2-2; clone size: NA; CDR3 DNA: TGTGCCAGCAGCCTCGCCCATGACAATCCCGGGGAGCTGTTTTTT; CDR3 protein: CASSLAHDNPGELFF
CDR3 length: 14; V gene: TRBV11-3; D gene: NA; J gene: TRBJ2-5; clone size: NA; CDR3 DNA: TGTGCCAGCAGCACCCAGGACAGTCAAGAGACCCAGTACTTC; CDR3 protein: CASSTQDSQETQYF
CDR3 length: 14; V gene: TRBV6-5; D gene: NA; J gene: TRBJ2-4; clone size: NA; CDR3 DNA: TGTGCCAGCAGAGACAGTCTCATCGGAAACATTCAGTACTTC; CDR3 protein: CASRDSLIGNIQYF
CDR3 length: 16; V gene: TRBV18; D gene: NA; J gene: TRBJ1-1; clone size: NA; CDR3 DNA: TGTGCCAGCTCCCTATCACCACCAGGCGGAAACACTGAAGCTTTCTTT; CDR3 protein: CASSLSPPGGNTEAFF
CDR3 length: 16; V gene: TRBV10-2; D gene: TRBD1; J gene: TRBJ2-2; clone size: NA; CDR3 DNA: TGCGCCAGCAGCCCCGGGGGGACAGGGGCCACCGGGGAGCTGTTTTTT; CDR3 protein: CASSPGGTGATGELFF
CDR3 length: 17; V gene: TRBV6-6; D gene: TRBD2; J gene: TRBJ2-1; clone size: NA; CDR3 DNA: TGTGCCAGCAGTCGACGCCCTAGCGGGCCCTCCTACAATGAGCAGTTCTTC; CDR3 protein: CASSRRPSGPSYNEQFF
CDR3 length: 13; V gene: TRBV10-2; D gene: NA; J gene: TRBJ2-5; clone size: NA; CDR3 DNA: TGCGCCAGCAGTCCAAGGCGGGAAGAGACCCAGTACTTC; CDR3 protein: CASSPRREETQYF
CDR3 length: 16; V gene: TRBV10-3; D gene: TRBD1; J gene: TRBJ2-6; clone size: NA; CDR3 DNA: TGTGCCATCAGTGCTGAAGGGGGCGCTGGGGCCAACGTCCTGACTTTC; CDR3 protein: CAISAEGGAGANVLTF
CDR3 length: 12; V gene: TRBV5-1; D gene: NA; J gene: TRBJ2-5; clone size: NA; CDR3 DNA: TGCGCCAGCAGCTTTGAGGTAGAGACCCAGTACTTC; CDR3 protein: CASSFEVETQYF
CDR3 length: 13; V gene: TRBV30; D gene: TRBD2; J gene: TRBJ2-5; clone size: NA; CDR3 DNA: TGTGCCTCCGCGGGGGGCCGAGAAGAGACCCAGTACTTC; CDR3 protein: CASAGGREETQYF
CDR3 length: 13; V gene: TRBV12-3/TRBV12-4; D gene: NA; J gene: TRBJ1-3; clone size: few; CDR3 DNA: TGTGCCAGCAGTATTCAGGGGGGAAACACCATATATTTT; CDR3 protein: CASSIQGGNTIYF
CDR3 length: 13; V gene: TRBV9; D gene: NA; J gene: TRBJ1-3; clone size: NA; CDR3 DNA: TGTGCCAGCAGCGCATCAGGGAAGAACACCATATATTTT; CDR3 protein: CASSASGKNTIYF
CDR3 length: 15; V gene: TRBV21-1; D gene: NA; J gene: TRBJ1-5; clone size: NA; CDR3 DNA: TGTGCCAGCAGCAAAGTAGGACAGGGCGGTCAGCCCCAGCATTTT; CDR3 protein: CASSKVGQGGQPQHF
CDR3 length: 12; V gene: TRBV19; D gene: NA; J gene: TRBJ1-2; clone size: NA; CDR3 DNA: TGTGCCAGTAGTTCAGAATGGTATGGCTACACCTTC; CDR3 protein: CASSSEWYGYTF
CDR3 length: 12; V gene: TRBV29-1; D gene: NA; J gene: TRBJ2-5; clone size: NA; CDR3 DNA: TGCAGCGTTCAAACCGGCGGGGAGACCCAGTACTTC; CDR3 protein: CSVQTGGETQYF
CDR3 length: 15; V gene: TRBV3-1/TRBV3-2; D gene: TRBD1; J gene: TRBJ2-1; clone size: NA; CDR3 DNA: TGTGCCAGCAGCCAAGGAGGGGGCCCCTACAATGAGCAGTTCTTC; CDR3 protein: CASSQGGGPYNEQFF
CDR3 length: 12; V gene: TRBV2; D gene: NA; J gene: TRBJ1-2; clone size: NA; CDR3 DNA: TGTGCCAGCAGAGCAGGGAACTATGGCTACACCTTC; CDR3 protein: CASRAGNYGYTF
CDR3 length: 11; V gene: TRBV20-1; D gene: NA; J gene: TRBJ1-2; clone size: NA; CDR3 DNA: TGCAGTGCTACAGGGTCTCATGGCTACACCTTC; CDR3 protein: CSATGSHGYTF
CDR3 length: 17; V gene: TRBV3-1/TRBV3-2; D gene: NA; J gene: TRBJ2-1; clone size: NA; CDR3 DNA: TGTGCCAGCAGCCAAGACGTACGCCTTCTTGGGAGCAATGAGCAGTTCTTC; CDR3 protein: CASSQDVRLLGSNEQFF
CDR3 length: 15; V gene: TRBV5-1; D gene: NA; J gene: TRBJ1-4; clone size: NA; CDR3 DNA: TGCGCCAGCAGCCCTAGGGGCGGATCTAATGAAAAACTGTTTTTT; CDR3 protein: CASSPRGGSNEKLFF